This T cell receptor (beta chain) came from a study of T cell responses to AZD1222 COVID-19 vaccine. Study-wide context: Samples with a second dose at about 4 or about 12 weeks were pooled together.

This table comes from immunoSEQ multiplex PCR, and its TCRdb copy is limited to in-frame clones, with some not included. Of 130,000 to 150,000 clones listed, approximately 90% are singletons. For this clone: Its matching antigen is unknown.

Study-level points and caveats: Among vaccine-associated CD4 TCRs, coverage spanned spike, with dominance at 160-218 and 743-854. A mostly white British donor set with more females was recruited, and clonal diversity was possibly underestimated. At study baseline, merely roughly 6 AZD1222 recipients were seropositive.

CDR3 size: 13 residues. Germline V gene lookup returns CDR1 SEHNR and CDR2 FQNEAQ (reference sequence). V was pared by 5 bases and J by 8 bases, with 4 bases of the junction left unmatched. The material sequenced was peripheral blood, taken on day 0 of AZD1222 vaccination. This receptor was taken from an adult in good health. The chain couples TRBV7-9 to TRBJ1-2; 11 positions agree with TRBD1. The CDR3 is CASSMGQGEGYTF. The DNA for the CDR3 is TGTGCCAGCAGCATGGGACAGGGGGAAGGCTACACCTTC. Looking up the rest from reference TRBV7-9 and TRBJ1-2 gives the full variable domain: DTGVSQNPRHKITKRGQNVTFRCDPISEHNRLYWYRQTLGQGPEFLTYFQNEAQLEKSRLLSDRFSAERPKGSFSTLEIQRTEQGDSAMYLCASSMGQGEGYTFGSGTRLTVV.